This paragraph covers one T cell receptor beta chain sequence. The antigen remains unidentified. This sample is part of a study of cytomegalovirus exposure and HLA in healthy donors. Notes on the study in general: Presence/absence comparisons presumed near-even sequencing depth among donors. Reportedly, fewer N-insertions than the approximately 700-donor mean appeared in an Asian-associated ancestry cluster in a later analysis. CMV serostatus was the sole immune exposure data available.

Each of the donors was a healthy bone marrow donor. PCR was performed using 60 Vbeta and 13 Jbeta primers. Some clones are missing from TCRdb's copy, which holds only in-frame ones; the method was immunoSEQ multiplex PCR. Of about 110,000 clones in the sample, around 70% were seen once. V was clipped by 0 bases and J by 5 bases; unmatched bases: 6. Germline loops: CDR1 SGHRS, CDR2 YFSETQ. The CDR3 has 16 residues. This clonotype was sampled from a woman aged 35 to 49 in good health and CMV-seronegative. The source material was PBMCs. The rearrangement links TRBV5-1 to TRBJ2-1, with 9 bases matching TRBD2. The CDR3 loop is CASSLGGAGGHNEQFF. DNA of the CDR3: TGCGCCAGCAGCTTGGGAGGAGCGGGGGGCCACAATGAGCAGTTCTTC.